This T cell receptor beta chain was sequenced in a study of blood T cell repertoires in COVID-19. Study overall: From the United States, Italy and Spain came samples of acute and convalescent COVID-19.

The method was immunoSEQ multiplex PCR; TCRdb's version includes in-frame clones alone and lacks a portion of them. The sample consists of over 250,000 clones, roughly nine tenths of them appearing once. The germline V gene encodes CDR1 MDHEN and CDR2 SYDVKM. Trimming took 3 bases from V and 10 from J; bases not matched to a gene: 10. The CDR3 contains 16 residues. The receptor's source is a woman aged 60 to 75 who had recovered from COVID-19. The chain recombines TRBV28 with TRBJ1-6, with TRBD1 identical over 9 bases. Sequencing was done on a sample of PBMCs or T cells enriched from blood (not recorded which). The CDR3 DNA follows: TGTGCCAGCAGTTTGTTATGGGGACAGGGAGGGTCACCCCTCCACTTT. Residues: CASSLLWGQGGSPLHF.